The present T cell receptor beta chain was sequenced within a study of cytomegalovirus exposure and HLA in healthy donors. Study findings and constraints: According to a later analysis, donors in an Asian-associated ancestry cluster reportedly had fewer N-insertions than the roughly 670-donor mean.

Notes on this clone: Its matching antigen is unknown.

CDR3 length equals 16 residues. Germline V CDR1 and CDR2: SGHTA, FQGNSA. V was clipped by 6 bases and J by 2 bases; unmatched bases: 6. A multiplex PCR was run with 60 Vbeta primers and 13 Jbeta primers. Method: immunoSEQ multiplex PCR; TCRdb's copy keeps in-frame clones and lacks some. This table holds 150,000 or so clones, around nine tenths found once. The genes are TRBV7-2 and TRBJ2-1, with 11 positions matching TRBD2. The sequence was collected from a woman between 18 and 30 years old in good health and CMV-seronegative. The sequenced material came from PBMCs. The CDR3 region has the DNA TGTGCCAGCAGTCATACTAGCGGGAGCGCCTACAATGAGCAGTTCTTC. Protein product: CASSHTSGSAYNEQFF.